These T cell receptor beta chains were read from a single sample in a study of CD8 T cells in ankylosing spondylitis. One entry per CDR3 protein, called by TCRdb with MiXCR from the 5' RACE reads. The sample has some 250,000 distinct CDR3 sequences, 8% to 9.5% seen once; the top ten hold around 7%. Sequenced input: blood, either unsorted or a sorted T cell fraction (not recorded which). The receptors come from a male donor with ankylosing spondylitis or in good health (not recorded which). Both conserved end residues are part of each CDR3. The D gene is left open where the match is weak. Where a row states a size, it is once, few, many or the class of an expanded clone; other rows omit it.

v_gene	d_gene	abundance	j_gene	CDR3nt	CDR3aa
TRBV12-3/TRBV12-4	-	many	TRBJ1-2	TGTGCCAGCAGTCCTACCCTTTACCGGGGTCTGGGGGACTATGGCTACACCTTC	CASSPTLYRGLGDYGYTF
TRBV7-9	TRBD1	many	TRBJ1-6	TGTGCCAGCAGGGACAGGGAGGGGAATAATTCACCCCTCCACTTT	CASRDREGNNSPLHF
TRBV5-1	TRBD1	many	TRBJ2-3	TGCGCCAGCAGCACCGGACAGGGGAGCACAGATACGCAGTATTTT	CASSTGQGSTDTQYF
TRBV18	-	few	TRBJ2-5	TGTGCCAGCTCACCTCAGGGACAAACGGAGACCCAGTACTTC	CASSPQGQTETQYF
TRBV18	TRBD2	few	TRBJ2-7	TGTGCCAGCTCACCAGCAGCCGGACTAGCGGGAGGCGAGCAGTACTTC	CASSPAAGLAGGEQYF
TRBV12-3/TRBV12-4	-	many	TRBJ2-1	TGTGCCAGCAGTTTAGGACTCCACAACAATGAGCAGTTCTTC	CASSLGLHNNEQFF
TRBV6-1	-	many	TRBJ2-2	TGTGCCAGCGGCAGCCCGAACACCGGGGAGCTGTTTTTT	CASGSPNTGELFF
TRBV7-9	-	many	TRBJ1-1	TGTGCCAGCAGCCCCGGGACACCTGAAGCTTTCTTT	CASSPGTPEAFF
TRBV6-2/TRBV6-3	TRBD2	many	TRBJ2-1	TGTGCCAGCAGTAGGACTAGCGGGAGCCTTCATAGAGGTGAGCAGTTCTTC	CASSRTSGSLHRGEQFF
TRBV7-9	-	many	TRBJ2-7	TGTGCCAGCAGCTTTACACTAGCCTCTCGGGGGTACGAGCAGTACTTC	CASSFTLASRGYEQYF
TRBV7-7	-	many	TRBJ2-1	TGTGCTAGCAGCTCCCTTCATGGTGAGCAGTTCTTC	CASSSLHGEQFF
TRBV13	-	many	TRBJ1-2	TGTGCCAGCAGCTTAGGCGTAAGGACTTTGGGCTACACCTTC	CASSLGVRTLGYTF
TRBV7-2	TRBD1	many	TRBJ2-1	TGTGCCAGCAGCCAGGACAGGGCGAGGTACAATGAGCAGTTCTTC	CASSQDRARYNEQFF
TRBV5-1	TRBD2	few	TRBJ2-3	TGCGCCAGCAGCTTTCGGGGGGGAGGATCGGGAGATACGCAGTATTTT	CASSFRGGGSGDTQYF
TRBV6-1	TRBD2	-	TRBJ2-5	TGTGCCAGCAGCCACCGGGTTAGCGGGGGAAGAGAGACCCAGTACTTC	CASSHRVSGGRETQYF
TRBV20-1	TRBD1	many	TRBJ2-7	TGCAGTGCTTACAGGGGTATCGAGCAGTACTTC	CSAYRGIEQYF
TRBV20-1	-	many	TRBJ2-7	TGCAGTGCTAGTCGGCAGGCGACCTACGAGCAGTACTTC	CSASRQATYEQYF
TRBV6-2/TRBV6-3	TRBD2	many	TRBJ2-5	TGTGCCAGCAGTGACCGGGGGGGAGCCCAGTACTTC	CASSDRGGAQYF
TRBV10-3	-	many	TRBJ1-2	TGTGCCATCACCACCTCTGACAGCTCCTATGGCTACACCTTC	CAITTSDSSYGYTF
TRBV7-6	TRBD1	-	TRBJ2-6	TGTGCCAGCAGCTTGGACCGACTGGGACAGCGATCTGGGGCCAACGTCCTGACTTTC	CASSLDRLGQRSGANVLTF
TRBV29-1	TRBD1	many	TRBJ2-3	TGCAGCGTTGGGACAGGGGGCACAGATACGCAGTATTTT	CSVGTGGTDTQYF
TRBV2	TRBD2	many	TRBJ2-1	TGTGCCACGAGGACTAGCGGGGGGCTCAATGAGCAGTTCTTC	CATRTSGGLNEQFF
TRBV12-3/TRBV12-4	TRBD2	once	TRBJ2-7	TGTGCCAGCAGTTTAGGGAGTAGGGCTAGCGGGGCCTACGGGCAGTACTTC	CASSLGSRASGAYGQYF
TRBV20-1	-	-	TRBJ1-1	TGCAGTGCCCGGACCGGGGGCAGCACTGAAGCTTTCTTT	CSARTGGSTEAFF
TRBV7-2	-	many	TRBJ1-5	TGTGCCAGCAGCTTAGCTGGGGGGCTGGGACAGCCCCAGCATTTT	CASSLAGGLGQPQHF
TRBV4-1	-	many	TRBJ2-7	TGCGCCAGCAGCCAAGATCCGGCAAAGCCGCAGTACTTC	CASSQDPAKPQYF
TRBV2	-	-	TRBJ1-1	TGTGCCAGCAGTGATCTTGGGGTTATAGGTAGCACTGAAGCTTTCTTT	CASSDLGVIGSTEAFF
TRBV7-2	TRBD2	many	TRBJ2-1	TGTGCCAGCAGCTTAGGCGGGGGGGGGTTCAATGAGCAGTTCTTC	CASSLGGGGFNEQFF
TRBV6-1	TRBD1	many	TRBJ1-1	TGTGCCAGCAGGCTACAGGGGGCAGGCACTGAAGCTTTCTTT	CASRLQGAGTEAFF
TRBV5-1	-	medium-sized	TRBJ2-5	TGCGCCAGCAGCTTGGAAGAGACCCAGTACTTC	CASSLEETQYF
TRBV7-2	-	many	TRBJ2-7	TGTGCCAGCAGCAAAAGCCGCTACGAGCAGTACTTC	CASSKSRYEQYF
TRBV20-1	-	few	TRBJ1-5	TGCAGTGCCTCTATCGGGCAGTATAGCAATCAGCCCCAGCATTTT	CSASIGQYSNQPQHF
TRBV30	-	many	TRBJ2-7	TGTGCCTGGAAGGCAGGCTCCTACGAGCAGTACTTC	CAWKAGSYEQYF
TRBV7-2	-	-	TRBJ1-5	TGTGCCAGCAGCAAAGAAAGACAGCAGCCCCAGCATTTT	CASSKERQQPQHF
TRBV12-3/TRBV12-4	TRBD1	-	TRBJ1-2	TGTGCCAGCAGTCCGGGGACAGGCGCCTTGGAGGGCTACACCTTC	CASSPGTGALEGYTF
TRBV29-1	-	many	TRBJ2-7	TGCAGCGTTGAACAAGGGTTTTCCTACGAGCAGTACTTC	CSVEQGFSYEQYF
TRBV27	TRBD1	many	TRBJ1-1	TGTGCCAGCAGACAACAGGGGGGTTCCACTGAAGCTTTCTTT	CASRQQGGSTEAFF
TRBV6-5	TRBD1	many	TRBJ1-5	TGTGCCAGCAGTTACAGACCGGGACAGGGGAATAGCAATCAGCCCCAGCATTTT	CASSYRPGQGNSNQPQHF
TRBV19	TRBD2	few	TRBJ2-1	TGTGCCTCGGGACTAGCGGGGTATCATGAGCAGTTCTTC	CASGLAGYHEQFF
TRBV5-1	-	many	TRBJ2-1	TGCGCCAGCAGCCAGATGGACAGCACCTACAATGAGCAGTTCTTC	CASSQMDSTYNEQFF
TRBV7-2	-	many	TRBJ2-7	TGTGCCAGCAGCTTAATTCACGCGGCCGAGCAGTACTTC	CASSLIHAAEQYF
TRBV3-1	-	-	TRBJ1-1	TGTGCCAGCAGCCAAGAACAGGAGAACACTGAAGCTTTCTTT	CASSQEQENTEAFF
TRBV7-2	TRBD1	few	TRBJ1-1	TGTGCCAGCAGCACCACAGGGGCCCAAGTCGCTTTCTTT	CASSTTGAQVAFF
TRBV12-3/TRBV12-4	-	many	TRBJ2-3	TGTGCCAGCAGTCGAATCGCCCGAAGCACAGATACGCAGTATTTT	CASSRIARSTDTQYF
TRBV15	-	few	TRBJ1-6	TGTGCCACCAGCAGAGATCTTGGGCAATCCCTCCACTTT	CATSRDLGQSLHF
TRBV29-1	-	many	TRBJ1-1	TGCAGCGTTGAAGGGGGCGGTATTGAAGCTTTCTTT	CSVEGGGIEAFF
TRBV20-1	-	many	TRBJ2-1	TGCAGTGCTCGACATAGGTCCTCCCTCTACAATGAGCAGTTCTTC	CSARHRSSLYNEQFF
TRBV4-3	-	many	TRBJ2-2	TGCGCCAGCAGCCTCTTGGGGTGGAACGCGAACACCGGGGAGCTGTTTTTT	CASSLLGWNANTGELFF
TRBV12-3/TRBV12-4	TRBD2	-	TRBJ2-2	TGTGCCAGCAGTTTGGCTAGCGGGAGGGCGCATAGCGGGGAGCTGTTTTTT	CASSLASGRAHSGELFF
TRBV3-1	-	-	TRBJ1-6	TGTGCCAGCAGCCCTGGACGGGACTCGAGCTATAATTCACCCCTCCACTTT	CASSPGRDSSYNSPLHF
TRBV12-3/TRBV12-4	TRBD1	many	TRBJ2-2	TGTGCCAGCCTCGGACAGGGGTGGGCCGGGGAGCTGTTTTTT	CASLGQGWAGELFF
TRBV4-3	-	many	TRBJ1-5	TGCGCCAGCAGCCAAGTCTTGAGTCAGCCCCAGCATTTT	CASSQVLSQPQHF
TRBV7-2	TRBD2	many	TRBJ2-1	TGTGCCAGCAGCTCCTTGGGGACTAGCAGCCCGAATGAGCAGTTCTTC	CASSSLGTSSPNEQFF
TRBV20-1	TRBD2	many	TRBJ2-3	TGCAGTGCCACCGTAGCGGGAGCGTTTAACACAGATACGCAGTATTTT	CSATVAGAFNTDTQYF
TRBV20-1	-	many	TRBJ2-5	TGCAGTTTACTAGTATCAGAGACCCAGTACTTC	CSLLVSETQYF